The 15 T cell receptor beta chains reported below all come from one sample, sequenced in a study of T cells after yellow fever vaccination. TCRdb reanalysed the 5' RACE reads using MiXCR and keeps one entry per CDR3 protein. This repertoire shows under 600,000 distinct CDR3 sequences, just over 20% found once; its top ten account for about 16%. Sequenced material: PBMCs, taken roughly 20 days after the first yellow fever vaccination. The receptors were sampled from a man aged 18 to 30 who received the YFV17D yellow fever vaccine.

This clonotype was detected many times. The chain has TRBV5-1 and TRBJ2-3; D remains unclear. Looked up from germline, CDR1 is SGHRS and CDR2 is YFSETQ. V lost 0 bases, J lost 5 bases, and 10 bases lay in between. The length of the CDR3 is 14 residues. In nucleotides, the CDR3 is TGCGCCAGCAGCTTGGCTCCGGGTGGAGATACGCAGTATTTT. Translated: CASSLAPGGDTQYF. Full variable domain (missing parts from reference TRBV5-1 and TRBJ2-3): KAGVTQTPRYLIKTRGQQVTLSCSPISGHRSVSWYQQTPGQGLQFLFEYFSETQRNKGNFPGRFSGRQFSNSRSEMNVSTLELGDSALYLCASSLAPGGDTQYFGPGTRLTVL.

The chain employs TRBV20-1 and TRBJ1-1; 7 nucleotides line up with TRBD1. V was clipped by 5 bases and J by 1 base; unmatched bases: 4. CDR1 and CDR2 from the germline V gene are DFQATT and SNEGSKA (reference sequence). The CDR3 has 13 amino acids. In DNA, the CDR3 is TGCAGTGCTGGGGGACAGTCGAACACTGAAGCTTTCTTT. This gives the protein CSAGGQSNTEAFF.

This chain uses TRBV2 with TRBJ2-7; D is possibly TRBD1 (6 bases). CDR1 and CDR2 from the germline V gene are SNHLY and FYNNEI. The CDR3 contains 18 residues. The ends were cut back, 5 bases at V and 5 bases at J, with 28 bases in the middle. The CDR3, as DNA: TGTGCCAGCAGTCGGGGTCCAGGGGCCTCATTCCCATCGAACGAGCAGTACGTC. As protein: CASSRGPGASFPSNEQYV.

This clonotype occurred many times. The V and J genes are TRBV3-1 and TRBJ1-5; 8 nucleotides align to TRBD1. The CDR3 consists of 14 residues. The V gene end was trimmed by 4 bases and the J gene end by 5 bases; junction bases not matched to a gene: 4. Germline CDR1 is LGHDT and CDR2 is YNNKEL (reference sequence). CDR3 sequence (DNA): TGTGCCAGCAGCCCAGGACAGGGCTATCAGCCCCAGCATTTT. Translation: CASSPGQGYQPQHF.

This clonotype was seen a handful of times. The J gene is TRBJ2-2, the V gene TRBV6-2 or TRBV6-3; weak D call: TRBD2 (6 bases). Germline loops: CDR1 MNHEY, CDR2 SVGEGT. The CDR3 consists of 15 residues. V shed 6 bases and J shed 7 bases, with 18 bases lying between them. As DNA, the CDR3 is TGTGCCAGCAGCCCCCTGGGGGGTATGGGCGGGGAGCTGTTTTTT. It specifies CASSPLGGMGGELFF.

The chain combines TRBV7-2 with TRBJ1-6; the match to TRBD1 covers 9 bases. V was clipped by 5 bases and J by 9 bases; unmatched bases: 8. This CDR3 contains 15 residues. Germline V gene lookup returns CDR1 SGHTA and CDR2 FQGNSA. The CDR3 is CASSIHRGLGSPLHF. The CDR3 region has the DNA TGTGCCAGCAGCATACACAGGGGGCTCGGTTCACCCCTCCACTTT. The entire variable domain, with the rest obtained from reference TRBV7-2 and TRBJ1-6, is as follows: GAGVSQSPSNKVTEKGKDVELRCDPISGHTALYWYRQSLGQGLEFLIYFQGNSAPDKSGLPSDRFSAERTGGSVSTLTIQRTQQEDSAVYLCASSIHRGLGSPLHFGNGTRLTVT.

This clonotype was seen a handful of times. CDR3 region: CASSYSRGGDSSYEQYF. The CDR3, as DNA: TGTGCCAGCAGTTACTCACGGGGAGGGGACAGCTCCTACGAGCAGTACTTC. This chain links TRBV6-5 with TRBJ2-7, with D possibly called TRBD1 or TRBD2 (7 bases each). CDR3 length equals 17 residues. The V and J ends lost 0 bases and 0 bases respectively, with 15 bases between them. CDR1 is MNHEY and CDR2 is SVGAGI in the germline V gene.

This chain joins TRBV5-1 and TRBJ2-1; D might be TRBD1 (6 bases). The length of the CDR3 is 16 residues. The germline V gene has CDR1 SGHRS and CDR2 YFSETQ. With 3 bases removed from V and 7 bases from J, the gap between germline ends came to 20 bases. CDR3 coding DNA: TGCGCCAGCAGCTGGGAAGGACAGTTTCGAAGTAATGAGCAGTTCTTC. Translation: CASSWEGQFRSNEQFF.

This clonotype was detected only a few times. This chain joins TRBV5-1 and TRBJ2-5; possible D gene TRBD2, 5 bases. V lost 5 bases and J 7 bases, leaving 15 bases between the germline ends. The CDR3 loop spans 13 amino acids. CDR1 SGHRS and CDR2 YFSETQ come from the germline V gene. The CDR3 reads CASRSDVGGTQYF. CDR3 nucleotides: TGCGCCAGCAGGTCGGATGTAGGAGGGACCCAGTACTTC.

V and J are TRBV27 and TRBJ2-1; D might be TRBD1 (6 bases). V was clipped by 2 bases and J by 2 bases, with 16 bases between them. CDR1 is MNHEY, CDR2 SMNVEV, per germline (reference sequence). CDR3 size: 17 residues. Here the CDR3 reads CASSLKRPGDTYNEQFF. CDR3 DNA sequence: TGTGCCAGCAGTTTAAAAAGGCCAGGGGATACCTACAATGAGCAGTTCTTC.

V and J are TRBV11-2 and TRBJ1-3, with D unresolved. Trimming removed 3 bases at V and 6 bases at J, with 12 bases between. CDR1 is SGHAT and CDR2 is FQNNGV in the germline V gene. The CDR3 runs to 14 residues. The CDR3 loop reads CASSFSLLENTIYF. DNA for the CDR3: TGTGCCAGCAGCTTCAGCCTTTTGGAAAACACCATATATTTT.

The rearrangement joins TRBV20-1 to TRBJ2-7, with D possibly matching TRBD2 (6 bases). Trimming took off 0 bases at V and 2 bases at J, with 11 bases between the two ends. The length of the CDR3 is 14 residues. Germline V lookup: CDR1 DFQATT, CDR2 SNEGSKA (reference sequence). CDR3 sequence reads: CSAREGGIPYEQYF. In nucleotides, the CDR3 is TGCAGTGCTAGAGAGGGAGGTATTCCCTACGAGCAGTACTTC.

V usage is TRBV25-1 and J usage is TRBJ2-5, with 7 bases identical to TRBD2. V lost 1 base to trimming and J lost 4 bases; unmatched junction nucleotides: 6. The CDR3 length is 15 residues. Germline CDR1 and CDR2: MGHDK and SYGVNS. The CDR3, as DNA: TGTGCCAGCAGTGAATTGGGGGGGGGACCAGAGACCCAGTACTTC. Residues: CASSELGGGPETQYF.

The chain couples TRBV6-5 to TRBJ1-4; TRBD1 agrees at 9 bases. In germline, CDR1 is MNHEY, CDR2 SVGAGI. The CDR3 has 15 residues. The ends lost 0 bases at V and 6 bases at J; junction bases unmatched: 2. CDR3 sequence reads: CASSYSNRGHEKLFF. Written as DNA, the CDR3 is TGTGCCAGCAGTTACTCGAACAGGGGGCATGAAAAACTGTTTTTT.

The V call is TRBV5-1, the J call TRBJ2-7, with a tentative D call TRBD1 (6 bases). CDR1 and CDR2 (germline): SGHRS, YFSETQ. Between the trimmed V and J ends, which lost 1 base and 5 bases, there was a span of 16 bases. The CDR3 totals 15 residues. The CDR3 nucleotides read TGCGCCAGCAGCTTGCGAGGCAGGGGTTTGGACGAGCAGTACGTC. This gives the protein CASSLRGRGLDEQYV.